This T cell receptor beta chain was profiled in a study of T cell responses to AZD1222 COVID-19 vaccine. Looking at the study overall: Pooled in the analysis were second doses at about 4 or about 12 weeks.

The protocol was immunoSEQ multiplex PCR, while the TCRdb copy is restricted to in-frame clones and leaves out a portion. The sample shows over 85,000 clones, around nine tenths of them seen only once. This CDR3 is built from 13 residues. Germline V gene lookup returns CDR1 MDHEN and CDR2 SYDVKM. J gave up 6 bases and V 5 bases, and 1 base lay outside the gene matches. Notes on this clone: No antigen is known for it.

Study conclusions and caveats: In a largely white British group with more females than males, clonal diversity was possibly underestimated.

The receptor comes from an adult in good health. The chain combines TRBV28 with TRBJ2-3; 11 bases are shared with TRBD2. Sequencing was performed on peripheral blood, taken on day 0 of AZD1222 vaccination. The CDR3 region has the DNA TGTGCCAGCAGTAGACTAGCGGGGGATACGCAGTATTTT. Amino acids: CASSRLAGDTQYF.